These 23 T cell receptor beta chains were all obtained from the same sample, sequenced in a study of vaccination effects on CD4 cells after COVID-19. Expansion of antigen-specific CD4+ T cells with viral peptide pools was carried out by the ViraFEST assay before sequencing. At the end of about 10 days of culture, CD4+ T cells were isolated. PCR confirmed that the person was infected with SARS-CoV-2 between March and December 2020. The assay was immunoSEQ multiplex PCR, and TCRdb's table has in-frame clones only and misses some. The table includes tens of thousands of clones, over 65% detected once. These TCRs' antigens remain unknown. This specimen was CD4+ T cells from PBMCs cultured with HIV peptides, taken before COVID-19 vaccination. Indicated subset: HIV-1 Nef peptide pool negative control/reference culture. These receptors were obtained from a human donor who had a prior SARS-CoV-2 infection.

The chain employs TRBV7-8 and TRBJ2-3; tentative D call: TRBD2 (6 bases). Looked up from germline, CDR1 is SGHVS and CDR2 is FQNEAQ. The length of the CDR3 is 16 residues. Trimming removed 1 base at V and 1 base at J, with 12 bases between. The DNA for the CDR3 is TGTGCCAGCAGCTTAGTTGGAGGGGCCGGCACAGATACGCAGTATTTT. Residues: CASSLVGGAGTDTQYF.

V and J are TRBV11-3 and TRBJ1-1; tentative D call: TRBD1 (6 bases). V shed 1 base and J shed 1 base, with 19 bases lying between them. This CDR3 region has 18 residues. The germline V gene encodes CDR1 SGHNT and CDR2 YENEEA. In DNA form, the CDR3 reads TGTGCCAGCAGCTTAGCCGGGCAGTGGGGGGCTACGAACACTGAAGCTTTCTTT. Translation gives CASSLAGQWGATNTEAFF.

This clone appeared once. The gene calls are TRBV30 and TRBJ1-1; 10 positions match TRBD1. Unmatched junction bases numbered 1, after V lost 3 bases and J lost 9 bases. CDR3 length equals 11 residues. The germline V gene has CDR1 GTSNPN and CDR2 SVGIG (reference sequence). As DNA, the CDR3 is TGTGCCTGGAGGGACAGGGGGAAAGCTTTCTTT. Its protein is CAWRDRGKAFF.

The rearrangement uses TRBV4-3 and TRBJ2-4; D may match TRBD1 or TRBD2 (5 bases each). The germline CDR1 and CDR2 sequences are LGHNA and YSLEER. The V end was cut by 4 bases, the J end by 6 bases, with 13 bases between. CDR3 length: 14 amino acids. CDR3 residues: CASSRGSTGNIQYF. As DNA, the CDR3 is TGCGCCAGCAGCCGGGGGAGTACGGGAAACATTCAGTACTTC.

The chain recombines TRBV5-4 with TRBJ2-2; D may match TRBD1 or TRBD2 (5 bases each). This CDR3 contains 14 residues. V was cut by 4 bases and J by 8 bases, with 15 bases left in between. CDR1 is SGHNT, CDR2 YYREEE, per germline (reference sequence). CDR3 DNA sequence: TGTGCCAGCAGCCCGGGATCCTGGGGGGGGGAGCTGTTTTTT. It is translated as CASSPGSWGGELFF.

This sequence joins TRBV5-6 and TRBJ2-1; D is possibly TRBD2 (6 bases). The CDR3 contains 15 residues. Trimming took off 4 bases at V and 3 bases at J, with 14 bases between the two ends. CDR1 is SGHDT and CDR2 is YYEEEE in the germline V gene. The DNA for the CDR3 is TGTGCCAGCAGCGCCGGACTATCCGGCTACAATGAGCAGTTCTTC. Its translation is CASSAGLSGYNEQFF.

The rearrangement uses TRBV5-4 and TRBJ1-4, with no clear D. CDR1 and CDR2 (germline): SGHNT, YYREEE (reference sequence). V was clipped by 0 bases and J by 6 bases, with 12 bases between them. The CDR3 runs to 15 residues. DNA of the CDR3: TGTGCCAGCAGCTTGGGAGCCCCAGGTTATGAAAAACTGTTTTTT. Residues: CASSLGAPGYEKLFF. The full variable domain, rest sourced from reference TRBV5-4 and TRBJ1-4, is ETGVTQSPTHLIKTRGQQVTLRCSSQSGHNTVSWYQQALGQGPQFIFQYYREEENGRGNFPPRFSGLQFPNYSSELNVNALELDDSALYLCASSLGAPGYEKLFFGSGTQLSVL.

This clone was picked up a small number of times. V gene TRBV7-9 combines with J gene TRBJ1-3; no definite D call. The V end was cut by 0 bases, the J end by 1 base, with 4 bases between. There are 14 residues in the CDR3. Germline loops: CDR1 SEHNR, CDR2 FQNEAQ (reference sequence). The CDR3 is CASSLAASGNTIYF. CDR3 nucleotides: TGTGCCAGCAGCTTAGCGGCGTCTGGAAACACCATATATTTT.

This chain links TRBV20-1 with TRBJ2-7; TRBD1 might be the D (6 bases). The CDR3 runs to 14 residues. The germline gives CDR1 DFQATT, CDR2 SNEGSKA (reference sequence). Deletions cut 6 bases from V and 1 base from J, with 16 bases between. Here the CDR3 DNA reads TGCAGTGCCAGTAACTTCAGGGGATCCTACGAGCAGTACTTC. Its translation is CSASNFRGSYEQYF.

In its sample, this clone was seen once. J is TRBJ2-1 and V is TRBV24-1; 8 nucleotides match TRBD2. The V segment lost 2 bases and the J segment 7 bases; nucleotides outside the gene matches: 9. From germline, CDR1 is KGHDR and CDR2 SFDVKD. The CDR3 runs to 16 residues. CDR3 sequence (DNA): TGTGCCACCAGTGATTGGCGGCGGGAGGAGGGGAATGAGCAGTTCTTC. This sequence encodes CATSDWRREEGNEQFF.

CDR3 coding DNA: TGTGCCAGCAGCTCTAGGGACAGCCAAGAGACCCAGTACTTC. Translated, it gives CASSSRDSQETQYF. This sequence joins TRBV7-8 and TRBJ2-5; 7 nucleotides agree with TRBD1. V gave up 4 bases and J gave up 1 base; unmatched junction bases: 3. The CDR3 is 14 amino acids. Germline values: CDR1 SGHVS, CDR2 FQNEAQ.

This clone was observed a few times. The rearrangement links TRBV6-5 to TRBJ1-6; D is ambiguous. V lost 3 bases to trimming and J lost 8 bases, with 14 bases between them. Germline values: CDR1 MNHEY, CDR2 SVGAGI. The CDR3 runs to 15 residues. The CDR3 sequence is CASSYGSTRDSPLHF. CDR3 nucleotide sequence: TGTGCCAGCAGTTATGGGTCCACGAGAGATTCACCCCTCCACTTT.

The J gene is TRBJ2-3, the V gene TRBV7-3; 7 nucleotides align to TRBD2. From germline, CDR1 is SGHTA and CDR2 FQGTGA. Unmatched junction bases numbered 19, after V lost 0 bases and J lost 10 bases. The CDR3 has 18 amino acids. The CDR3 DNA follows: TGTGCCAGCAGCTTAACGGGGCGGGGGACCTACGAGGGGATGGCGCAGTATTTT. Amino acid sequence: CASSLTGRGTYEGMAQYF.

The V and J genes are TRBV18 and TRBJ1-2; no firm D call. V lost 3 bases and J 2 bases, leaving 10 bases between the germline ends. Germline loops: CDR1 KGHSH, CDR2 LQKENI. This CDR3 comprises 14 residues. The CDR3 loop is CASSPQTLNYGYTF. CDR3 bases: TGTGCCAGCTCACCCCAGACATTAAACTATGGCTACACCTTC.

This clone was counted only a few times. The rearrangement links TRBV30 to TRBJ2-7; 12 bases fit TRBD2. CDR1 and CDR2 (germline): GTSNPN, SVGIG (reference sequence). The CDR3 is 16 residues long. Unmatched junction bases numbered 14, after V lost 4 bases and J lost 7 bases. CDR3 sequence (DNA): TGTGCCTGGAATCTAGCGGGAGGGCCTTACGAGGGGGAGCAGTACTTC. Encoded protein: CAWNLAGGPYEGEQYF.

This chain uses TRBV7-9 with TRBJ1-4; D might be TRBD1 (6 bases). The germline CDR1 and CDR2 sequences are SEHNR and FQNEAQ (reference sequence). V was cut by 5 bases and J by 1 base, with 17 bases left in between. This CDR3 spans 17 amino acids. The CDR3 DNA follows: TGTGCCAGCAGCCCAGAGCGGGGGCGGAAAACTAATGAAAAACTGTTTTTT. This sequence encodes CASSPERGRKTNEKLFF.

This clone was counted many times. The chain couples TRBV7-3 to TRBJ2-2; D is undetermined. Trimming cost V 4 bases and J 3 bases, with 6 bases left between them. CDR1 and CDR2 (germline): SGHTA, FQGTGA. CDR3 length equals 13 residues. The CDR3 DNA is TGTGCCAGCAGCTACCAGCACACCGGGGAGCTGTTTTTT. Amino acids: CASSYQHTGELFF.

V gene TRBV7-8 combines with J gene TRBJ1-4; D might be TRBD1 (6 bases). There are 14 residues in the CDR3. Germline V gene lookup returns CDR1 SGHVS and CDR2 FQNEAQ. V was trimmed by 3 bases and J by 8 bases, leaving 13 bases between them. CDR3 nucleotide sequence: TGTGCCAGCAGCTTGTCCAGGGGTAGCGAAAAACTGTTTTTT. This encodes CASSLSRGSEKLFF.

This rearrangement joins TRBV7-8 to TRBJ2-7; 7 bases are shared with TRBD1. The V gene's germline CDR1 is SGHVS and CDR2 FQNEAQ. V dropped 1 base and J dropped 7; count of bases not matched to a gene: 4. This CDR3 contains 13 residues. For the CDR3, the DNA is TGTGCCAGCAGCTTAGGCCGGGACAGAGAGCAGTACTTC. This sequence encodes CASSLGRDREQYF.

V is TRBV4-1 and J is TRBJ1-6; no clear D. The germline V gene encodes CDR1 MGHRA and CDR2 YSYEKL. The ends were cut back, 1 base at V and 7 bases at J, with 11 bases in the middle. The CDR3 is 15 amino acids. The CDR3 sequence is CASSQGPTTNSPLHF. CDR3 DNA sequence: TGCGCCAGCAGCCAAGGTCCCACTACAAATTCACCCCTCCACTTT.

The chain joins TRBV4-1 to TRBJ1-4; 11 bases line up with TRBD1. Per germline, CDR1 MGHRA and CDR2 YSYEKL. V lost 2 bases to trimming and J lost 14 bases; unmatched junction nucleotides: 7. This CDR3 has 14 residues. The DNA of the CDR3 is TGCGCCAGCAGCCAACGGACAGGGGGCTTTGAGCTGTTTTTT. Translation gives CASSQRTGGFELFF.

The chain combines TRBV4-3 with TRBJ2-1; D is perhaps TRBD2 (5 bases). Germline CDR1 and CDR2: LGHNA and YSLEER. Trimming shortened V by 0 bases and J by 7 bases, and 10 bases separated the two germline ends. The CDR3 consists of 14 residues. CDR3 DNA: TGCGCCAGCAGCCAAGAGGGCCGCGGGAATGAGCAGTTCTTC. Protein sequence: CASSQEGRGNEQFF.

The chain combines TRBV11-2 with TRBJ2-7, with D unclear. V lost 3 bases and J 6 bases, leaving 15 bases between the germline ends. The CDR3 loop spans 14 amino acids. CDR1 is SGHAT and CDR2 is FQNNGV in the germline V gene. In nucleotides, the CDR3 is TGTGCCAGCAGCTTTACCCTGAACCCCCGCGAGCAGTACTTC. Translation gives CASSFTLNPREQYF.